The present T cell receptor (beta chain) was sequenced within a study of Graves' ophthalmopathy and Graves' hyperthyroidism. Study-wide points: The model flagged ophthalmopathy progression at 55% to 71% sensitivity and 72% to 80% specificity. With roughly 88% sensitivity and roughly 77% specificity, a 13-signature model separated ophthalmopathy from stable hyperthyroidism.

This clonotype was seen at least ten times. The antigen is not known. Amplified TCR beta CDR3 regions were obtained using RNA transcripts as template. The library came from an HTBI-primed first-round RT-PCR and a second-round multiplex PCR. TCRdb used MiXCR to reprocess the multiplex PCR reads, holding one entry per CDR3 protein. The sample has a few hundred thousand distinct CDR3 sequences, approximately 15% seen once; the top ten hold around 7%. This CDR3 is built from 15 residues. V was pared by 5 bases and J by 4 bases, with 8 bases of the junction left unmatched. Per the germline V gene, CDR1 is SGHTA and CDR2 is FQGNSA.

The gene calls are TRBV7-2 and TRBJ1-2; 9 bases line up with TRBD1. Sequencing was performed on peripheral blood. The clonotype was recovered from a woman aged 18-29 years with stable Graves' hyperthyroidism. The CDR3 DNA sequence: TGTGCCAGCAGCCTCACAGGGGGCGTTATCTATGGCTACACCTTC. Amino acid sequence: CASSLTGGVIYGYTF.